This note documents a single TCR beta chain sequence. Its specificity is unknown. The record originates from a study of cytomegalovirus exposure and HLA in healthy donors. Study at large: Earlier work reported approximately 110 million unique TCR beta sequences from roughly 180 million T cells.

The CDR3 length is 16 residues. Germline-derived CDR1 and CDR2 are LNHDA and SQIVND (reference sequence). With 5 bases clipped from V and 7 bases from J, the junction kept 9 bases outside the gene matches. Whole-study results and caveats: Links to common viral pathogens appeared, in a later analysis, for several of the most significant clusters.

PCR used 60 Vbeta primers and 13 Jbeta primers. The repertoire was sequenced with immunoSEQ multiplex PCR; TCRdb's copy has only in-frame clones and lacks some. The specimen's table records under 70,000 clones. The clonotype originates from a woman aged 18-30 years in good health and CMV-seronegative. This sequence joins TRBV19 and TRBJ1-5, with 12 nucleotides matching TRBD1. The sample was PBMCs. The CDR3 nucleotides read TGTGCCAGTAGTGCCAGGGACAGGGGGCTGTTCCAGCCCCAGCATTTT. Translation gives CASSARDRGLFQPQHF.